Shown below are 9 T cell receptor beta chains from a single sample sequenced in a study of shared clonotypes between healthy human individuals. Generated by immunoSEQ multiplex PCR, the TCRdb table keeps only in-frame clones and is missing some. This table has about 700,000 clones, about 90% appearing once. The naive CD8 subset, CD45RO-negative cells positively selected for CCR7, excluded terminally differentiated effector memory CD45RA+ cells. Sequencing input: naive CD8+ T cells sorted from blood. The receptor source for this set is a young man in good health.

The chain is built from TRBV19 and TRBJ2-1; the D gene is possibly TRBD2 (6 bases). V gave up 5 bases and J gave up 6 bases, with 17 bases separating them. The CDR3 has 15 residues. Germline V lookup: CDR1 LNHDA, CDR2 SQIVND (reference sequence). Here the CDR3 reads CASSVVGGTPNEQFF. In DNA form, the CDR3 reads TGTGCCAGTAGTGTCGTGGGGGGTACGCCCAATGAGCAGTTCTTC.

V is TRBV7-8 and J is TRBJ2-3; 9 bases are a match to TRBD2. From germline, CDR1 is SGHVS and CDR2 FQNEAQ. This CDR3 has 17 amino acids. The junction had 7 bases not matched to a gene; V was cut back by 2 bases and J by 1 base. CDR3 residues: CASSLLVAGAGTDTQYF. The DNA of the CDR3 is TGTGCCAGCAGCTTACTGGTAGCGGGAGCTGGCACAGATACGCAGTATTTT.

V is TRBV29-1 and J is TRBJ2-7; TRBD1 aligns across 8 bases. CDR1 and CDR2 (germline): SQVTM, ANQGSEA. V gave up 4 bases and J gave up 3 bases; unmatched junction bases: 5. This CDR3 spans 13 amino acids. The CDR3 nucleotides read TGCAGCGTTGGCACGGGACAGGACTACGAGCAGTACTTC. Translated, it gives CSVGTGQDYEQYF.

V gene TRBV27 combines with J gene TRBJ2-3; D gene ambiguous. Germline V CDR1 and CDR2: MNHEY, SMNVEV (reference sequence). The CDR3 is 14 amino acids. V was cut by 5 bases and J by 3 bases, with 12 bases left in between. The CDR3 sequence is CASSKGLGTDTQYF. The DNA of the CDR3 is TGTGCCAGCAGTAAGGGTTTGGGGACAGATACGCAGTATTTT.

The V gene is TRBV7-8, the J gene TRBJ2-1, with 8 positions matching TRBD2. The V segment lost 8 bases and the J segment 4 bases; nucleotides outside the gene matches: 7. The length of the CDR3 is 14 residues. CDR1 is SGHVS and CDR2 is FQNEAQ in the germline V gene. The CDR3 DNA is TGTGCCAGCCGGGCAAGCGGGAGATACAATGAGCAGTTCTTC. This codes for CASRASGRYNEQFF.

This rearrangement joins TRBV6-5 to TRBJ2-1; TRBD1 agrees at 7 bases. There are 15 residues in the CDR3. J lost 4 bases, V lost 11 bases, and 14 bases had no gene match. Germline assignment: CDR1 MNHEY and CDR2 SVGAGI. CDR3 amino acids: CAGAGGRPLYNEQFF. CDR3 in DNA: TGTGCCGGGGCAGGGGGACGCCCTCTTTACAATGAGCAGTTCTTC.

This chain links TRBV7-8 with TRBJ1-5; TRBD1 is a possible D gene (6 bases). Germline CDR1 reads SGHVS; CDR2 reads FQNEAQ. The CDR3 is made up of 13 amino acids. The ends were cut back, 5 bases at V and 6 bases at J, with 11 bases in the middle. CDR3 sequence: CASSEGGSQPQHF. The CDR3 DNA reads TGTGCCAGCAGCGAGGGGGGTAGTCAGCCCCAGCATTTT.

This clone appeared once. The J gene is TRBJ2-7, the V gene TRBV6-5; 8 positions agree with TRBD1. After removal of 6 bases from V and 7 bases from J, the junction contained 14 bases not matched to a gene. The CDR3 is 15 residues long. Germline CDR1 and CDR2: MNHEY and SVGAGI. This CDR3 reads CASSLSQGVPLEQYF. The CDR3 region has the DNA TGTGCCAGCAGCTTATCACAGGGGGTTCCGCTTGAGCAGTACTTC.

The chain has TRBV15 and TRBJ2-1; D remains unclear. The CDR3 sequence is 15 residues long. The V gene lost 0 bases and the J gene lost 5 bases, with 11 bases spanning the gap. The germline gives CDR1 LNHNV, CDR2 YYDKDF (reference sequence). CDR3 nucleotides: TGTGCCACCAGCAGAGAATCGGGCCACAACAATGAGCAGTTCTTC. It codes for CATSRESGHNNEQFF.